These 5 T cell receptor beta chains were all obtained from the same sample, sequenced in a study of cytomegalovirus exposure and HLA in healthy donors. Both 60 Vbeta primers and 13 Jbeta primers went into the PCR. Profiled with immunoSEQ multiplex PCR; TCRdb holds only in-frame clones, not every one. This table holds some 120,000 clones, approximately 80% found once. The specimen sequenced was PBMCs. Receptor source: a young man in good health and CMV-seropositive.

The CDR3 coding sequence is TGTGCCAGCAGTCCCTTTTCGGGTCCCAGCTCTGGAAACACCATATATTTT. Translating gives CASSPFSGPSSGNTIYF. The rearrangement uses TRBV28 and TRBJ1-3; D remains unclear. CDR1 is MDHEN and CDR2 is SYDVKM in the germline V gene. Trimming pared 5 bases from V and 0 bases from J, leaving 17 bases between. The CDR3 runs to 17 residues.

The chain has TRBV2 and TRBJ2-1, with 10 bases identical to TRBD2. J was trimmed by 3 bases and V by 2 bases; bases with no gene match: 1. The CDR3 extends over 15 amino acids. In germline, CDR1 is SNHLY, CDR2 FYNNEI. CDR3 DNA: TGTGCCAGCAGTGAACTAGCGGGGGTCTACAATGAGCAGTTCTTC. Its protein product is CASSELAGVYNEQFF.

CDR3 DNA sequence: TGTGCCAGTAGTATAGTTGGGGGGATCGCAGATACGCAGTATTTT. It specifies CASSIVGGIADTQYF. The chain joins TRBV19 to TRBJ2-3, with D maybe TRBD2 (6 bases). The CDR3 runs 15 residues. Per germline, CDR1 LNHDA and CDR2 SQIVND (reference sequence). The germline V and J ends were trimmed by 1 base and 4 bases, with 12 bases remaining between them.

The rearrangement links TRBV2 to TRBJ1-1; 7 bases align to TRBD1. The CDR3 has 12 amino acids. The germline gives CDR1 SNHLY, CDR2 FYNNEI. V lost 6 bases, J lost 11 bases, and 9 bases stayed unmatched. DNA for the CDR3: TGTGCCAGCAGCCAATTACAGGGGTTCGCTTTCTTT. This sequence encodes CASSQLQGFAFF.

The chain combines TRBV4-2 with TRBJ2-1; 11 bases align to TRBD1. The CDR3 spans 16 residues. V trimming: 0 bases; J trimming: 6 bases; junction bases outside the gene matches: 4. Germline values: CDR1 LGHNA, CDR2 YNFKEQ. CDR3 DNA sequence: TGTGCCAGCAGCCAAGACCGGGACAGGGGGGTCAATGAGCAGTTCTTC. Its translation: CASSQDRDRGVNEQFF.